Below are 9 T cell receptor beta chains sequenced from a single sample in a study of cytomegalovirus exposure and HLA in healthy donors. Measured with immunoSEQ multiplex PCR; TCRdb has only the in-frame clones, and not every one. Among roughly 330,000 clones listed, about nine tenths were seen once. The sample taken for sequencing was PBMCs. The source is a woman aged 25 to 45 in good health and CMV-seropositive.

The chain joins TRBV14 to TRBJ2-7; 8 nucleotides match TRBD1. Germline lookup yields CDR1 SGHDN and CDR2 FVKESK. Trimming took 4 bases from V and 5 from J; bases not matched to a gene: 13. This CDR3 contains 16 residues. CDR3 region: CASSPRGSGTGHEQYF. CDR3 nucleotides: TGTGCCAGCAGCCCCCGAGGTTCCGGGACAGGCCACGAGCAGTACTTC. The entire variable domain, with the rest obtained from reference TRBV14 and TRBJ2-7, is as follows: EAGVTQFPSHSVIEKGQTVTLRCDPISGHDNLYWYRRVMGKEIKFLLHFVKESKQDESGMPNNRFLAERTGGTYSTLKVQPAELEDSGVYFCASSPRGSGTGHEQYFGPGTRLTVT.

This chain links TRBV28 with TRBJ1-2; D is perhaps TRBD1 (5 bases). CDR1 MDHEN and CDR2 SYDVKM come from the germline V gene. CDR3 length: 15 amino acids. With 5 bases removed from V and 6 bases from J, the gap between germline ends came to 19 bases. CDR3 sequence reads: CASSVPAGVPHGYTF. The CDR3 DNA is TGTGCCAGCAGTGTCCCGGCGGGGGTCCCTCATGGCTACACCTTC.

The V call is TRBV7-8, the J call TRBJ1-5, with D possibly being TRBD1 (6 bases). CDR1 is SGHVS, CDR2 FQNEAQ, per germline. The CDR3 loop spans 16 amino acids. The V and J ends lost 2 bases and 3 bases respectively, with 14 bases between them. CDR3: CASSLFRGPTNQPQHF. In nucleotides, the CDR3 is TGTGCCAGCAGCTTATTTCGGGGGCCCACCAATCAGCCCCAGCATTTT.

The chain recombines TRBV7-6 with TRBJ2-7; D may correspond to TRBD1 or TRBD2 (5 bases each). Germline-derived CDR1 and CDR2 are SGHVS and FNYEAQ. CDR3 length: 16 residues. V was clipped by 0 bases and J by 0 bases, with 12 bases between them. The CDR3 DNA reads as TGTGCCAGCAGCTTAGCGGGACCTTTGAGCTCCTACGAGCAGTACTTC. It yields the protein CASSLAGPLSSYEQYF.

V is TRBV9 and J is TRBJ2-7; 7 nucleotides agree with TRBD1. In germline, CDR1 is SGDLS, CDR2 YYNGEE. The CDR3 is 13 residues long. V shed 3 bases and J 0 bases; nucleotides not matched to a gene: 0. The CDR3, as DNA: TGTGCCAGCAGCGGGGACAGCTCCTACGAGCAGTACTTC. Residues: CASSGDSSYEQYF.

The J gene is TRBJ2-1, the V gene TRBV9; D tentatively fits TRBD1 or TRBD2 (5 bases each). The CDR3 is made up of 12 amino acids. Trimming took 3 bases from V and 10 from J, leaving 11 bases between them. Germline-derived CDR1 and CDR2 are SGDLS and YYNGEE. The CDR3 region has the DNA TGTGCCAGCAGCGCCGAGGGGTACGAGCAGTTCTTC. Translating gives CASSAEGYEQFF.

The gene calls are TRBV30 and TRBJ2-1, with D possibly matching TRBD1 (6 bases). Trimming removed 2 bases at V and 4 bases at J, with 15 bases between. Looked up from germline, CDR1 is GTSNPN and CDR2 is SVGIG (reference sequence). The CDR3 runs 15 residues. The DNA of the CDR3 is TGTGCCTGGAGTACACGGACAGAAATATACAATGAGCAGTTCTTC. This sequence encodes CAWSTRTEIYNEQFF.

The V and J genes are TRBV4-2 and TRBJ2-5, with 7 positions matching TRBD1. CDR1 LGHNA and CDR2 YNFKEQ come from the germline V gene. Losses at the gene ends were 3 bases for V and 5 bases for J; bases not matched to a gene: 12. This CDR3 comprises 16 residues. Here the CDR3 reads CASSQNSRQGLETQYF. CDR3 DNA sequence: TGTGCCAGCAGCCAGAACTCGAGACAGGGTTTGGAGACCCAGTACTTC.

The gene calls are TRBV4-1 and TRBJ2-7, with 10 bases identical to TRBD2. CDR3 length: 17 residues. Germline CDR1 is MGHRA and CDR2 is YSYEKL. V shed 0 bases and J 3 bases; nucleotides not matched to a gene: 8. The CDR3 loop reads CASSQEVSGRTRYEQYF. DNA of the CDR3: TGCGCCAGCAGCCAAGAGGTTAGCGGGAGGACCCGCTACGAGCAGTACTTC.